This TCR beta chain comes out of a study of blood T cell repertoires in COVID-19. Turning to the study itself: The origin of the acute and convalescent COVID-19 samples was the United States, Italy and Spain. T cells, B-cell-depleted T cells, or PBMCs supplied cDNA or gDNA.

In the original processing: Cell counts per sample came from amplifying reference gene primers. Measured with immunoSEQ multiplex PCR; TCRdb has only the in-frame clones, and not every one. That table gives V, J and clone size, and the DNA gave D and trimming. The sample lists 250,000 to 300,000 clones; approximately 89% were seen once. The CDR3 has 17 amino acids. CDR1 SGHTA and CDR2 FQGTGA come from the germline V gene. Deletions cut 4 bases from V and 1 base from J, with 20 bases between. The origin of this receptor is a woman in her fifties or sixties with acute or convalescent COVID-19. The chain combines TRBV7-3 with TRBJ2-7; D perhaps matches TRBD1 (7 bases). The material sequenced was peripheral blood. CDR3 in amino acids: CASSSGLGQEGSYEQYF. CDR3 coding DNA: TGTGCCAGCAGCTCTGGACTCGGACAGGAGGGGTCCTACGAGCAGTACTTC. The full variable domain, with the rest looked up from reference TRBV7-3 and TRBJ2-7, is GAGVSQTPSNKVTEKGKYVELRCDPISGHTALYWYRQSLGQGPEFLIYFQGTGAADDSGLPNDRFFAVRPEGSVSTLKIQRTERGDSAVYLCASSSGLGQEGSYEQYFGPGTRLTVT.